The 10 T cell receptor beta chains below all came from one sample that was sequenced in a study of CD8 T cells in Susac syndrome. RNA was extracted with the RNeasy kit, and a quantity of roughly 0.5 to 1 ug was reverse transcribed using random hexamers. TCRdb fed the immunoSEQ multiplex PCR reads into MiXCR, producing one record per CDR3 protein. This table has roughly 200,000 distinct CDR3 sequences, approximately 94% appearing once. The sample consisted of CD4+ T cells from PBMCs. These receptor sequences come from a human donor with multiple sclerosis.

The J gene is TRBJ1-2, the V gene TRBV7-2; no reliable D call. CDR3 length: 15 amino acids. V was pared by 5 bases and J by 5 bases, with 18 bases between. Per germline, CDR1 SGHTA and CDR2 FQGNSA. The CDR3 coding sequence is TGTGCCAGCAGCCCAGATGGCACAACGCCGTATGGCTACACCTTC. Amino acids: CASSPDGTTPYGYTF.

The chain combines TRBV15 with TRBJ1-2; no reliable D call. The CDR3 is 17 amino acids. Germline-derived CDR1 and CDR2 are LNHNV and YYDKDF (reference sequence). Trimming stripped 0 bases from V and 3 bases from J, with 17 bases between. The CDR3 protein is CATSREKLLTEDYGYTF. The DNA of the CDR3 is TGTGCCACCAGCAGAGAGAAGCTGCTCACGGAAGACTATGGCTACACCTTC.

The chain couples TRBV3-1 to TRBJ2-5; D possibly corresponds to TRBD1 (5 bases). The V gene's germline CDR1 is LGHDT and CDR2 YNNKEL (reference sequence). With 8 bases removed from V and 7 bases from J, the gap between germline ends came to 26 bases. The CDR3 length is 16 residues. CDR3 nucleotide sequence: TGTGCCAGCGGCTTCGTGGCAGGAAACAGGTTGCGGACCCAGTACTTC. This codes for CASGFVAGNRLRTQYF.

With respect to this clonotype: The junction departs from the called germline gene at one end, perhaps through a read error. The chain uses TRBV7-7 and TRBJ2-5; the match to TRBD2 covers 13 bases. CDR1 is SSHAT, CDR2 FNYEAQ, per germline (reference sequence). The CDR3 is 16 amino acids. CDR3 DNA: TGTGCTAGCAGCTTGGGACTAGCGGGGAACCAAGAGACCCAGTACTTC. Translation gives CASSLGLAGNQETQYF.

The CDR3 nucleotides are TGTGCCAGCAGCTCGAATACAGGGCAGGAGACCCAGTACTTC. Translation gives CASSSNTGQETQYF. This chain connects TRBV7-9 to TRBJ2-5; TRBD1 is a possible D gene (6 bases). V lost 4 bases and J lost 5, with 14 bases in between. The CDR3 runs 14 residues. Looked up from germline, CDR1 is SEHNR and CDR2 is FQNEAQ (reference sequence).

The genes are TRBV12-3 or TRBV12-4 and TRBJ2-1; perhaps TRBD2 as D (5 bases). V was cut by 3 bases and J by 12 bases, with 9 bases left in between. This CDR3 contains 11 residues. The chain's CDR3 is CASSLGATQFF. The CDR3 DNA is TGTGCCAGCAGTTTGGGAGCTACGCAGTTCTTC.

This CDR3 reads CASSLGRENSPLHF. The CDR3 coding sequence is TGTGCCAGCAGCTTGGGCAGGGAGAATTCACCCCTCCACTTT. This sequence joins TRBV7-3 and TRBJ1-6; a possible D gene is TRBD1 (5 bases). The V and J ends lost 3 bases and 7 bases respectively, with 10 bases between them. Germline V gene lookup returns CDR1 SGHTA and CDR2 FQGTGA. The CDR3 extends over 14 amino acids. The full variable domain, in which reference TRBV7-3 and TRBJ1-6 provide the parts outside the CDR3, is GAGVSQTPSNKVTEKGKYVELRCDPISGHTALYWYRQSLGQGPEFLIYFQGTGAADDSGLPNDRFFAVRPEGSVSTLKIQRTERGDSAVYLCASSLGRENSPLHFGNGTRLTVT.

The chain carries TRBV12-3 or TRBV12-4 and TRBJ1-2; D remains unclear. Trimming stripped 6 bases from V and 5 bases from J, with 10 bases between. The CDR3 sequence is 12 residues long. DNA of the CDR3: TGTGCCAGCAGGCCCCCCGTATATGGCTACACCTTC. Translation gives CASRPPVYGYTF.

The chain is built from TRBV4-3 and TRBJ2-3, with D possibly being TRBD2 (5 bases). Germline V lookup: CDR1 LGHNA, CDR2 YSLEER. This CDR3 has 13 residues. V was trimmed by 3 bases and J by 7 bases, leaving 11 bases between them. CDR3: CASSHPEGNTQYF. The DNA for the CDR3 is TGCGCCAGCAGCCACCCAGAGGGAAATACGCAGTATTTT.

The genes are TRBV29-1 and TRBJ2-3; D assignment may be TRBD1 or TRBD2 (6 bases each). The germline V and J ends were trimmed by 4 bases and 3 bases, with 11 bases remaining between them. Germline V gene lookup returns CDR1 SQVTM and CDR2 ANQGSEA. This CDR3 has 13 residues. The CDR3 DNA follows: TGCAGCGTTGCTCGGGGGCGGACAGATACGCAGTATTTT. Protein sequence: CSVARGRTDTQYF.